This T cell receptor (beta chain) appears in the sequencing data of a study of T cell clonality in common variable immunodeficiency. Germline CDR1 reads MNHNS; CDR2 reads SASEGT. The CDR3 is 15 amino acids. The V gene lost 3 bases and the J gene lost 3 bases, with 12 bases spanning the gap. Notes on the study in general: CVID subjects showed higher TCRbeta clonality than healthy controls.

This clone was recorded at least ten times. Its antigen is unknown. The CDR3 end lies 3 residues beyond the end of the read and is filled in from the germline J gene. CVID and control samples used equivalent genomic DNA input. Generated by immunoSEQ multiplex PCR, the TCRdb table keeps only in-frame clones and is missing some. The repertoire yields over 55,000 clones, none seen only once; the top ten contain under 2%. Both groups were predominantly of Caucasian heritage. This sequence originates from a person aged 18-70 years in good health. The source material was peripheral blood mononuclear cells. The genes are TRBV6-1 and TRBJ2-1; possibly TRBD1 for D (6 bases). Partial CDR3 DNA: TGTGCCAGCAGTGACCCAACAGGGTTCTACAATGAG. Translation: CASSDPTGFYNE. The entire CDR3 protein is CASSDPTGFYNEQFF.